This T cell receptor beta chain stems from a study of blood T cell repertoires in COVID-19. Study-wide background: The study drew acute and convalescent COVID-19 samples from the United States, Italy and Spain.

Per the authors' pipeline: Estimation of nucleated cell counts was performed using reference gene primer amplification. Clones were read by immunoSEQ multiplex PCR, and TCRdb kept only the in-frame ones, dropping some. V and J calls and clone size come straight from that table; D and trimming were deduced from the DNA. The sample lists more than 60,000 clones; 88% were seen once. This receptor was taken from a woman in her sixties or seventies with COVID-19, enrolled during active disease. Sequencing was performed on peripheral blood.

CDR3 nucleotides: TGCAGTGCTAGTTCCCCTTTTAGCGGGAGGGCCAAGGATGAGCAGTTCTTC. This sequence encodes CSASSPFSGRAKDEQFF. The V gene is TRBV20-1, the J gene TRBJ2-1; 11 nucleotides agree with TRBD2. CDR3 length: 17 amino acids. V lost 3 bases to trimming and J lost 8 bases; unmatched junction nucleotides: 15. Germline loops: CDR1 DFQATT, CDR2 SNEGSKA (reference sequence).